The rows below give T cell receptor beta chains drawn from one sample of a study of monozygotic twins with inflammatory bowel disease. TCRdb re-called the 5' RACE reads; one entry per CDR3 protein, DNA not given. The sample includes some 400,000 distinct CDR3 sequences. Sequencing was performed on blood. The receptors were sampled from a human donor with ulcerative colitis or Crohn's disease, or a healthy co-twin of an affected twin (not recorded which). Each CDR3 is given with its conserved first and last residue.

>TRBJ1-2|TRBV20-1
CSARSGSGSRPFYGYTF
>TRBJ2-3|TRBV28
CASRPITRGTDTQYF
>TRBJ1-1|TRBV18
CASSHGSVGNTEAFF
>TRBJ2-5|TRBV12-3/TRBV12-4
CASSLGVAGGETQYF
>TRBJ2-2|TRBV28
CASSFGTRPSKLFF
>TRBJ2-1|TRBV12-3/TRBV12-4
CASSRTSGGTEQFF
>TRBJ1-1|TRBV3-1
CASSLDWGTEAFF
>TRBJ2-1|TRBV6-6
CASRTGYEQFF
>TRBJ1-6|TRBV7-2
CASSQGQGTNSPLHF
>TRBJ2-3|TRBV5-1
CASDEQGLDTQYF
>TRBJ2-1|TRBV6-1
CASSRMRDRGSDEQFF
>TRBJ2-3|TRBV20-1
CSARREPTDTQYF
>TRBJ2-2|TRBV6-4
CASSDSGTNTGELFF
>TRBJ1-2|TRBV6-5
CASRSVTAYGYTF
>TRBJ1-2|TRBV29-1
CSVDARGRNLYGYTF
>TRBJ2-3|TRBV12-3/TRBV12-4
CASSDGGYTDTQYF
>TRBJ1-2|TRBV4-1
CASSPQEDGHYGYTF
>TRBJ1-1|TRBV27
CASSGDRATEAFF
>TRBJ2-5|TRBV4-2
CASSQEAGSAQETQYF
>TRBJ1-5|TRBV29-1
CSVGQGDQPQHF
>TRBJ2-5|TRBV18
CASSPGGRRAQYF
>TRBJ1-3|TRBV6-5
CASSYSRGDTGNTIYF